This is a list of T cell receptor beta chains from one sample in a study of cytomegalovirus exposure and HLA in healthy donors. TCRdb's copy holds only in-frame clones and misses some; the assay was immunoSEQ multiplex PCR. The data show over 150,000 clones, 65% to 80% seen once. The specimen was PBMCs. The receptors were gathered from a woman in her forties in good health and CMV-seropositive. Each CDR3 is given with its conserved first and last residue. The D gene is left open where the match is weak. A row's size may be missing; if present it is once, few, many or a size class.

V gene: TRBV10-1; CDR3 length: 17; J gene: TRBJ2-5; clone size: NA; D gene: TRBD2; CDR3 protein: CASSESFGGGPQETQYF; CDR3 DNA: TGCGCCAGCAGTGAGTCGTTCGGGGGAGGGCCCCAAGAGACCCAGTACTTC
V gene: TRBV28; CDR3 length: 14; J gene: TRBJ1-2; clone size: NA; D gene: TRBD1; CDR3 protein: CASSLGQGAYGCTF; CDR3 DNA: TGTGCCAGCAGTTTAGGACAGGGAGCCTATGGCTGCACCTTC
V gene: TRBV7-2; CDR3 length: 15; J gene: TRBJ1-6; clone size: NA; D gene: NA; CDR3 protein: CASSLLPGLQGPLHF; CDR3 DNA: TGTGCCAGCAGCTTGTTACCGGGCCTCCAGGGGCCCCTCCACTTT
V gene: TRBV18; CDR3 length: 16; J gene: TRBJ2-7; clone size: NA; D gene: TRBD1; CDR3 protein: CASSPTGQGASYEQYF; CDR3 DNA: TGTGCCAGCTCACCAACGGGGCAGGGGGCCTCCTACGAGCAGTACTTC
V gene: TRBV27; CDR3 length: 16; J gene: TRBJ1-5; clone size: NA; D gene: TRBD1; CDR3 protein: CASSPSGQGLNQPQHF; CDR3 DNA: TGTGCCAGCAGTCCGTCCGGACAGGGGTTAAATCAGCCCCAGCATTTT
V gene: TRBV2; CDR3 length: 16; J gene: TRBJ2-2; clone size: NA; D gene: NA; CDR3 protein: CATRGASTLNTGELFF; CDR3 DNA: TGTGCCACCCGCGGAGCCTCGACCCTGAACACCGGGGAGCTGTTTTTT
V gene: TRBV29-1; CDR3 length: 13; J gene: TRBJ1-2; clone size: NA; D gene: NA; CDR3 protein: CSVDKTVAGGYTF; CDR3 DNA: TGCAGCGTTGATAAGACCGTGGCGGGAGGCTACACCTTC
V gene: TRBV7-2; CDR3 length: 12; J gene: TRBJ2-1; clone size: NA; D gene: NA; CDR3 protein: CASSLSRNEQFF; CDR3 DNA: TGTGCCAGCAGCTTATCCCGGAATGAGCAGTTCTTC
V gene: TRBV19; CDR3 length: 15; J gene: TRBJ2-3; clone size: NA; D gene: TRBD1; CDR3 protein: CASSIRDRVPDTQYF; CDR3 DNA: TGTGCCAGTAGTATCAGGGACAGGGTTCCAGATACGCAGTATTTT
V gene: TRBV4-3; CDR3 length: 15; J gene: TRBJ1-2; clone size: NA; D gene: NA; CDR3 protein: CASSQAGEGPYGYTF; CDR3 DNA: TGCGCCAGCAGCCAAGCCGGGGAGGGTCCCTATGGCTACACCTTC
V gene: TRBV7-6; CDR3 length: 15; J gene: TRBJ2-1; clone size: NA; D gene: TRBD2; CDR3 protein: CASSGLAGDYNEQFF; CDR3 DNA: TGTGCCAGCAGTGGACTAGCGGGAGACTACAATGAGCAGTTCTTC
V gene: TRBV27; CDR3 length: 14; J gene: TRBJ1-5; clone size: few; D gene: NA; CDR3 protein: CASSTGHQNQPQHF; CDR3 DNA: TGTGCCAGCAGTACGGGACACCAAAATCAGCCCCAGCATTTT
V gene: TRBV2; CDR3 length: 14; J gene: TRBJ2-5; clone size: few; D gene: NA; CDR3 protein: CASRKGLLQETQYF; CDR3 DNA: TGTGCCAGCAGGAAGGGACTCCTCCAAGAGACCCAGTACTTC
V gene: TRBV13; CDR3 length: 20; J gene: TRBJ2-7; clone size: NA; D gene: TRBD1; CDR3 protein: CASSRGGKATGALSSYEQYF; CDR3 DNA: TGTGCCAGCAGCCGAGGGGGAAAGGCAACAGGGGCTCTCAGCTCCTACGAGCAGTACTTC
V gene: TRBV27; CDR3 length: 14; J gene: TRBJ1-1; clone size: NA; D gene: NA; CDR3 protein: CASSFGRGGTEAFF; CDR3 DNA: TGTGCCAGCAGTTTCGGACGGGGAGGCACTGAAGCTTTCTTT
V gene: TRBV6-5; CDR3 length: 16; J gene: TRBJ2-1; clone size: once; D gene: NA; CDR3 protein: CASSYSFGGKYNEQFF; CDR3 DNA: TGTGCCAGCAGTTACTCGTTCGGGGGTAAATACAATGAGCAGTTCTTC
V gene: TRBV7-8; CDR3 length: 18; J gene: TRBJ2-3; clone size: few; D gene: NA; CDR3 protein: CASSLRPPSDTSTDTQYF; CDR3 DNA: TGTGCCAGCAGCTTACGTCCCCCTAGCGACACTAGCACAGATACGCAGTATTTT
V gene: TRBV28; CDR3 length: 14; J gene: TRBJ1-4; clone size: NA; D gene: TRBD1; CDR3 protein: CASLKQGFNEKLFF; CDR3 DNA: TGTGCCAGCCTGAAACAGGGGTTTAATGAAAAACTGTTTTTT
V gene: TRBV7-9; CDR3 length: 14; J gene: TRBJ1-1; clone size: few; D gene: NA; CDR3 protein: CASSLAQMNTEAFF; CDR3 DNA: TGTGCCAGCAGCTTAGCACAAATGAACACTGAAGCTTTCTTT
V gene: TRBV6-1; CDR3 length: 13; J gene: TRBJ1-5; clone size: NA; D gene: NA; CDR3 protein: CASSVTGREPQHF; CDR3 DNA: TGTGCCAGCAGCGTAACAGGGAGGGAGCCCCAGCATTTT
V gene: TRBV14; CDR3 length: 16; J gene: TRBJ1-2; clone size: NA; D gene: TRBD1; CDR3 protein: CASSQDLETGGSGYTF; CDR3 DNA: TGTGCCAGCAGCCAAGATCTTGAGACAGGGGGTAGTGGCTACACCTTC
V gene: TRBV11-2; CDR3 length: 15; J gene: TRBJ2-1; clone size: NA; D gene: TRBD2; CDR3 protein: CASSSSGSSYNEQFF; CDR3 DNA: TGTGCCAGCAGCAGTAGCGGGAGCTCCTACAATGAGCAGTTCTTC
V gene: TRBV19; CDR3 length: 16; J gene: TRBJ1-6; clone size: NA; D gene: TRBD1; CDR3 protein: CASSIAGTGAESPLHF; CDR3 DNA: TGTGCCAGTAGTATCGCCGGGACAGGGGCCGAATCACCCCTCCACTTT
V gene: TRBV7-6; CDR3 length: 16; J gene: TRBJ2-7; clone size: NA; D gene: TRBD2; CDR3 protein: CASSSRLAGGPYEQYF; CDR3 DNA: TGTGCCAGCAGCTCGCGACTAGCGGGAGGGCCCTACGAGCAGTACTTC
V gene: TRBV6-5; CDR3 length: 13; J gene: TRBJ1-2; clone size: once; D gene: NA; CDR3 protein: CASRPTGSYGYTF; CDR3 DNA: TGTGCCAGCAGGCCAACAGGGTCCTATGGCTACACCTTC
V gene: TRBV21-1; CDR3 length: 16; J gene: TRBJ2-7; clone size: NA; D gene: NA; CDR3 protein: CASSKVADTYSYEQYF; CDR3 DNA: TGTGCCAGCAGCAAAGTTGCAGACACCTACTCCTACGAGCAGTACTTC
V gene: TRBV5-4; CDR3 length: 16; J gene: TRBJ2-2; clone size: NA; D gene: TRBD2; CDR3 protein: CASSFSLAGLRGELFF; CDR3 DNA: TGTGCCAGCAGCTTCAGTCTAGCGGGCCTAAGGGGGGAGCTGTTTTTT
V gene: TRBV18; CDR3 length: 14; J gene: TRBJ2-7; clone size: few; D gene: NA; CDR3 protein: CASSPGSGSYEQYF; CDR3 DNA: TGTGCCAGCTCTCCGGGAAGTGGATCCTACGAGCAGTACTTC